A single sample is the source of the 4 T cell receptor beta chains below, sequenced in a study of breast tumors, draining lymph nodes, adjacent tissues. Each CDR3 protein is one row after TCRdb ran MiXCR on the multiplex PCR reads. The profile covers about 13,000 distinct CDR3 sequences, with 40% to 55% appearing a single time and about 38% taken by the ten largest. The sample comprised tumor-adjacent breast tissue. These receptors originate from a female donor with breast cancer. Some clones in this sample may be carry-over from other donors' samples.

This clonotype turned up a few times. In nucleotides, the CDR3 is TGTGCCAGCAGCTTAAGCCAAACCGTTGCCGGGGAGCTGTTTTTT. Encoded protein: CASSLSQTVAGELFF. This chain joins TRBV7-3 and TRBJ2-2; D call uncertain. Deletions cut 1 base from V and 6 bases from J, with 12 bases between. CDR3 length: 15 residues. Per the germline V gene, CDR1 is SGHTA and CDR2 is FQGTGA.

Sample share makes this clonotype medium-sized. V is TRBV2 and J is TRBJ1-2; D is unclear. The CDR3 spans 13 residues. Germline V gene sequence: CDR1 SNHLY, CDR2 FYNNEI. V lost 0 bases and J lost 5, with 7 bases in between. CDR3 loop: CASSEAAGYGYTF. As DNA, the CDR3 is TGTGCCAGCAGTGAAGCAGCAGGTTATGGCTACACCTTC.

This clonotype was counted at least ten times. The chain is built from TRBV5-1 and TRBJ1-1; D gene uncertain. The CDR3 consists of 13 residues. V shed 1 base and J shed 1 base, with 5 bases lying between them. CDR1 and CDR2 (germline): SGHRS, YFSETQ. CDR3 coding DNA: TGCGCCAGCAGCTTGCGAGGGAACACTGAAGCTTTCTTT. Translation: CASSLRGNTEAFF.

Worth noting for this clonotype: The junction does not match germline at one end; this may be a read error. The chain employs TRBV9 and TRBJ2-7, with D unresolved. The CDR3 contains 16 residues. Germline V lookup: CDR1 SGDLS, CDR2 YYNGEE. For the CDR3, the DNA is TGTGCCAGCAGCGTTCCTAGTAGCCTGAGCTCCTACGCGCAGTACTTC. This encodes CASSVPSSLSSYAQYF.